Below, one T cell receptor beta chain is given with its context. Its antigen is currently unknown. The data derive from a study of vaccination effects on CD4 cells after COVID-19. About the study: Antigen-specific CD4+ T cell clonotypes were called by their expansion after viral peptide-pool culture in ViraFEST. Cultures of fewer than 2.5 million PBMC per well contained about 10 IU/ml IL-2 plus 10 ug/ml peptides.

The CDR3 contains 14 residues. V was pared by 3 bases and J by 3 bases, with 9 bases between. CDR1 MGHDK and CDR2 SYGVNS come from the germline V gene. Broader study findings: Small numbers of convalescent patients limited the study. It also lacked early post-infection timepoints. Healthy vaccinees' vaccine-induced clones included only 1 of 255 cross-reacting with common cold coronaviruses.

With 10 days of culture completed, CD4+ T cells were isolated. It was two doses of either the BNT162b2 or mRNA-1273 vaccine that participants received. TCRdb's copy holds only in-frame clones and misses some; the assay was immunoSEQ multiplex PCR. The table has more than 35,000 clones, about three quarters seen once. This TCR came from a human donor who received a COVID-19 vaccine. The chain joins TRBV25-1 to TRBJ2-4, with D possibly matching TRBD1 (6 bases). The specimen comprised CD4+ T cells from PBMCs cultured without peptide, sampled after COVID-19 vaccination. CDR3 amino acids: CASSETDSKNIQYF. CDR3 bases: TGTGCCAGCAGTGAGACGGACAGCAAAAACATTCAGTACTTC.